Following are 9 T cell receptor beta chains from one sample sequenced in a study of radiation and T cells in renal cell carcinoma. The time point was: blood 4 weeks post-SBRT, at nephrectomy. This sample's treatment: 15 Gy SBRT to primary tumor, nephrectomy 4 weeks later. The assay was immunoSEQ multiplex PCR, and TCRdb's table has in-frame clones only and misses some. The table shows around 100,000 clones, with 80% to 90% occurring only once. The material was blood, obtained from a patient whose treatment included radiotherapy and nephrectomy. These receptors originate from a man in his fifties or sixties with renal cell carcinoma.

The CDR3 region has the DNA TGTGCCAGCAGGGCTATCGGCACAGATACGCAGTATTTT. Its protein product is CASRAIGTDTQYF. The J gene is TRBJ2-3, the V gene TRBV21-1. TRBV21-1 is tagged as a pseudogene. There are 13 residues in the CDR3.

The gene calls are TRBV13 and TRBJ2-1, with 14 bases lining up with TRBD2. The V and J ends lost 5 bases and 8 bases, in that order; junction bases with no gene match: 14. The CDR3 covers 18 residues. The germline CDR1 and CDR2 sequences are PRHDT and FYEKMQ (reference sequence). CDR3 in DNA: TGTGCCAGCAGCCTACAGACTAGCGGGAGGGCCGTCGACCATGAGCAGTTCTTC. Amino acid sequence: CASSLQTSGRAVDHEQFF.

This clone was seen just once. This sequence joins TRBV19 and TRBJ2-1; the D is unclear. V was pared by 7 bases and J by 0 bases, with 19 bases between. Germline loops: CDR1 LNHDA, CDR2 SQIVND (reference sequence). The CDR3 has 17 residues. The CDR3 loop is CASIRLNQRSSYNEQFF. As DNA, the CDR3 is TGTGCCAGTATAAGACTCAACCAGAGAAGCTCCTACAATGAGCAGTTCTTC.

This chain connects TRBV5-1 to TRBJ2-1; 7 bases are shared with TRBD2. J gave up 5 bases and V 1 base, and 12 bases lay outside the gene matches. The CDR3 loop spans 17 amino acids. Germline V CDR1 and CDR2: SGHRS, YFSETQ. The CDR3 loop is CASSLRSSGGRNNEQFF. The CDR3 DNA reads TGCGCCAGCAGCTTGCGCTCTAGCGGAGGGCGGAACAATGAGCAGTTCTTC.

The CDR3 region is CSARYADTQYF. The CDR3 bases are TGCAGTGCTAGATATGCAGATACGCAGTATTTT. This rearrangement joins TRBV20-1 to TRBJ2-3, with D unresolved. Germline CDR1 and CDR2: DFQATT and SNEGSKA (reference sequence). Between the trimmed V and J ends, which lost 2 bases and 4 bases, there was a span of 4 bases. The CDR3 extends over 11 amino acids.

This rearrangement joins TRBV7-7 to TRBJ2-3, with 9 bases lining up with TRBD1. V lost 5 bases, J lost 6 bases, and 3 bases stayed unmatched. The CDR3 totals 13 residues. Germline V lookup: CDR1 SSHAT, CDR2 FNYEAQ (reference sequence). CDR3 sequence (DNA): TGTGCCAGCAGCCGGGACAGGGAGGATACGCAGTATTTT. This sequence encodes CASSRDREDTQYF.

This clone was observed a handful of times. This chain uses TRBV5-1 with TRBJ2-3; perhaps TRBD2 as D (6 bases). CDR3 size: 15 residues. V lost 7 bases and J 2 bases, leaving 17 bases between the germline ends. Germline V gives CDR1 SGHRS, CDR2 YFSETQ. CDR3 sequence reads: CASSTWRDFTDTQYF. CDR3 DNA sequence: TGCGCCAGCTCTACTTGGCGGGACTTCACAGATACGCAGTATTTT.

This chain joins TRBV7-8 and TRBJ1-2, with TRBD1 matching 7 bases. V shed 5 bases, J shed 10 bases, and the junction held 16 bases outside the gene matches. This CDR3 region has 15 residues. Germline V CDR1 and CDR2: SGHVS, FQNEAQ. This CDR3 reads CASSRGIDRAGDYTF. DNA for the CDR3: TGTGCCAGCAGCCGAGGGATAGACAGGGCTGGGGACTACACCTTC.

The genes are TRBV7-8 and TRBJ2-7, with 10 bases lining up with TRBD2. Trimming at V came to 5 bases and at J to 1 base, leaving 8 bases not matched to a gene. Germline CDR1 reads SGHVS; CDR2 reads FQNEAQ. The CDR3 totals 16 residues. CDR3 protein: CASSPSGRASSYEQYF. The DNA of the CDR3 is TGTGCCAGCAGCCCGAGCGGGAGGGCCAGTTCCTACGAGCAGTACTTC.